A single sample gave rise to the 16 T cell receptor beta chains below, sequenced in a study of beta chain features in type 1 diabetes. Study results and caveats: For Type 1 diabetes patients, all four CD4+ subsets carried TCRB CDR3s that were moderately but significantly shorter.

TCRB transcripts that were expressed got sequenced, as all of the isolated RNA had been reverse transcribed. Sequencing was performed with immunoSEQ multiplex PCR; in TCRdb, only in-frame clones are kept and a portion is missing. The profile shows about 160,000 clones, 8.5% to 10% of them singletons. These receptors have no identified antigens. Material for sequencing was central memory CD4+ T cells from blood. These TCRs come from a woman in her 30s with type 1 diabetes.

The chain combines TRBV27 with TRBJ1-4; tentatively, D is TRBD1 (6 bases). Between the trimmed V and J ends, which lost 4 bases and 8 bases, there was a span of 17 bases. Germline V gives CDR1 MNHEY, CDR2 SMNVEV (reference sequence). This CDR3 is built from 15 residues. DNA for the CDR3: TGTGCCAGCAGTTCCCCTGGGACATGGGGCGAAAAACTGTTTTTT. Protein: CASSSPGTWGEKLFF.

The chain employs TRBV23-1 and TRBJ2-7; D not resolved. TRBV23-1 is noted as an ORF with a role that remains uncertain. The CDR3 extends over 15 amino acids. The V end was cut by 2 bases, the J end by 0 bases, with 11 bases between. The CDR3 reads CASSQAAKDSYEQYF. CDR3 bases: TGCGCCAGCAGTCAAGCCGCGAAAGACTCCTACGAGCAGTACTTC.

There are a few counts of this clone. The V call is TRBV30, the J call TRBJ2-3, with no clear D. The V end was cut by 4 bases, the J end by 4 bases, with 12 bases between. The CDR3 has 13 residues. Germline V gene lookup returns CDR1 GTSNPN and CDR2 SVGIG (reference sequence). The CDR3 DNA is TGTGCCTGGACTCAAGCCGGTCCAGATACGCAGTATTTT. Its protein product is CAWTQAGPDTQYF.

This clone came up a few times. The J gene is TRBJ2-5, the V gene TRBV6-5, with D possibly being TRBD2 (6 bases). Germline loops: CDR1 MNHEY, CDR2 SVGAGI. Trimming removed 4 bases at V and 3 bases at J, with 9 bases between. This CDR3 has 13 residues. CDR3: CASSSGVEETQYF. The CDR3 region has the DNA TGTGCCAGCAGTTCGGGAGTCGAAGAGACCCAGTACTTC.

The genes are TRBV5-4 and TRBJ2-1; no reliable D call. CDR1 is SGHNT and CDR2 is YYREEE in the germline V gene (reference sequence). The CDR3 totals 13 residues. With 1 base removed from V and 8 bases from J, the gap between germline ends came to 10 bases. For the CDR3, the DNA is TGTGCCAGCAGCTTGAATCTAGAGGATGAGCAGTTCTTC. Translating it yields CASSLNLEDEQFF. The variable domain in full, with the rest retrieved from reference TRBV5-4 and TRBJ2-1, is ETGVTQSPTHLIKTRGQQVTLRCSSQSGHNTVSWYQQALGQGPQFIFQYYREEENGRGNFPPRFSGLQFPNYSSELNVNALELDDSALYLCASSLNLEDEQFFGPGTRLTVL.

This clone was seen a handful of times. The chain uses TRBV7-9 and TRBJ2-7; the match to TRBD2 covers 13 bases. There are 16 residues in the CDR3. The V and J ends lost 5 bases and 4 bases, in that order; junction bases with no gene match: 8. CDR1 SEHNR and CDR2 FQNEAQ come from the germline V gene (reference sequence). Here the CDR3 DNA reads TGTGCCAGCAGCCCCAGCCTGACTAGCGGGAGGTACGAGCAGTACTTC. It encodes CASSPSLTSGRYEQYF.

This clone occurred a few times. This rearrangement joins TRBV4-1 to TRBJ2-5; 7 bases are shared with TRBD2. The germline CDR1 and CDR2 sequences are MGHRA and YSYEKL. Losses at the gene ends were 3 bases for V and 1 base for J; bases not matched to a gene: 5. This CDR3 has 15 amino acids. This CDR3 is CASSQGEGIQETQYF. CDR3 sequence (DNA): TGCGCCAGCAGCCAGGGGGAGGGGATCCAAGAGACCCAGTACTTC.

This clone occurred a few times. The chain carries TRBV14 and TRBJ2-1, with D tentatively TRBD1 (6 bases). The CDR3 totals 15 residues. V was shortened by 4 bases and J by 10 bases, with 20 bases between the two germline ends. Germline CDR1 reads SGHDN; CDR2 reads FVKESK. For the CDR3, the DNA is TGTGCCAGCAGCCCACTAAAATACGACAGGCTAGAGCAGTTCTTC. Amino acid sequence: CASSPLKYDRLEQFF.

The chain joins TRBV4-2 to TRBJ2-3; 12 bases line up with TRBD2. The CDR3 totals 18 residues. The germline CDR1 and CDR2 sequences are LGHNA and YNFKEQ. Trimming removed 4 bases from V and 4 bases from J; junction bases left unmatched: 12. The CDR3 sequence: CASSRSSGRGDSPDTQYF. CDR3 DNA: TGTGCCAGCAGCCGATCTAGCGGGAGGGGCGATTCCCCAGATACGCAGTATTTT.

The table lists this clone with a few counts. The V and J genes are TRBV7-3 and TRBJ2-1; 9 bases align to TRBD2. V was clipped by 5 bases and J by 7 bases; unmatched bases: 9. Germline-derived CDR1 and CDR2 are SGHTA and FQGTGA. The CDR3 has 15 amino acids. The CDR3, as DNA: TGTGCCAGCAGCAGACTAGCGGAAGCGTGGAATGAGCAGTTCTTC. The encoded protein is CASSRLAEAWNEQFF.

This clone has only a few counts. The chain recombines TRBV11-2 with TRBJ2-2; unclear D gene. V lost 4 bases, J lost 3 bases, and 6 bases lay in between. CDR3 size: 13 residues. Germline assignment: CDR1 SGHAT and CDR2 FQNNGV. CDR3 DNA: TGTGCCAGCAGCTCGCGGTACACCGGGGAGCTGTTTTTT. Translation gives CASSSRYTGELFF.

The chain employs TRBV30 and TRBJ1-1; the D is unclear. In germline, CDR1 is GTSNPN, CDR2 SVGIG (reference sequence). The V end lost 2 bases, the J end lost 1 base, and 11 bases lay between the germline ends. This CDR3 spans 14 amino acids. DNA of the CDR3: TGTGCCTGGAGTCCAGATTGGGCGAACACTGAAGCTTTCTTT. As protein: CAWSPDWANTEAFF.

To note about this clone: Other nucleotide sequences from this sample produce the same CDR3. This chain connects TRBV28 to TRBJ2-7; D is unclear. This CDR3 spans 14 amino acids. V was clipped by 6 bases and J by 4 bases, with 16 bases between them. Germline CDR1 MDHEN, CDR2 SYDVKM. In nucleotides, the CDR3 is TGTGCCAGCAGCCCTGGATTGGGCATATACGAGCAGTACTTC. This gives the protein CASSPGLGIYEQYF.

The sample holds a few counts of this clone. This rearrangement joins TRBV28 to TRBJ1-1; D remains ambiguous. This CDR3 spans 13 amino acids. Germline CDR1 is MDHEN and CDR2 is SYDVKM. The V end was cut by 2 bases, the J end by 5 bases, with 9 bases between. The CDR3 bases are TGTGCCAGCAGTTTAGAGGTGAGGACTGAAGCTTTCTTT. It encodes CASSLEVRTEAFF.

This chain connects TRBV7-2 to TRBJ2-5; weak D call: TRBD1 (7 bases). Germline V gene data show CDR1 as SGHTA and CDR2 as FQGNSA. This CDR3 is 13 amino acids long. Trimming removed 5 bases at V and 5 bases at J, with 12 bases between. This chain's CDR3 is CASSVQGGETQYF. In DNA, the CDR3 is TGTGCCAGCAGCGTCCAGGGGGGCGAGACCCAGTACTTC.

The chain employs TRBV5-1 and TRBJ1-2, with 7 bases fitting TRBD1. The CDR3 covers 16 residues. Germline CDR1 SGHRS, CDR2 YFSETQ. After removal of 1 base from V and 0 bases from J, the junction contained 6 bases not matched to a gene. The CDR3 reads CASSLSQGVANYGYTF. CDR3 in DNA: TGCGCCAGCAGCTTGTCGCAGGGGGTAGCTAACTATGGCTACACCTTC.